The 12 T cell receptor beta chains presented below share a single source sample, sequenced in a study of T-cell memory formation after mild COVID-19 (dated by TCRdb to 2020 to 2023). Libraries were prepared through 5' RACE. For sequencing, an Illumina NovaSeq 6000 was employed. The public reads were reprocessed in TCRdb via fastp at Q25 and MiXCR, keeping in-frame beta chains. Rows with one shared CDR3 protein collapse into an entry with the most common genes and DNA. Present in this sample are under 350,000 distinct CDR3 sequences, around 16% of which were seen just once. Of the sample, 23% is held by the ten largest clones. Sequencing used PBMCs or a T cell subset sorted from them (not recorded which). These receptor sequences come from a man younger than 35 who had mild COVID-19 (a few samples of this study predate the infection). The sample titles of this study are shuffled in the database, so cell type and time point are left out; the donor was told from shared clones.

This clonotype was detected a few times. Relative to the germline gene, one junction end is altered; a read error may explain this. The rearrangement joins TRBV12-3 or TRBV12-4 to TRBJ1-1; unclear D gene. The CDR3 contains 13 residues. The CDR3: CANSFLGNTEAFF. CDR3 DNA sequence: TGTGCCAACAGTTTCCTTGGAAACACTGAAGCTTTCTTT.

This clonotype was observed a handful of times. The genes are TRBV5-1 and TRBJ2-1, with D perhaps TRBD1 or TRBD2 (5 bases each). Germline-derived CDR1 and CDR2 are SGHRS and YFSETQ. The CDR3 has 15 amino acids. The V end was cut by 4 bases, the J end by 8 bases, with 19 bases between. This chain's CDR3 is CASSLERGGYDEQFF. CDR3 sequence (DNA): TGCGCCAGCAGCCTAGAGCGTGGGGGTTATGATGAGCAGTTCTTC.

The CDR3 loop is CATPGSGGANTGELFF. The CDR3 nucleotides read TGTGCCACCCCGGGTAGCGGGGGTGCGAACACCGGGGAGCTGTTTTTT. The genes are TRBV2 and TRBJ2-2; 9 bases agree with TRBD2. The CDR3 is 16 residues long. With 10 bases clipped from V and 0 bases from J, the junction kept 9 bases outside the gene matches. CDR1 SNHLY and CDR2 FYNNEI come from the germline V gene.

The genes are TRBV9 and TRBJ2-3, with 8 nucleotides matching TRBD2. CDR3 length: 16 amino acids. Losses at the gene ends were 0 bases for V and 4 bases for J; bases not matched to a gene: 7. Germline CDR1 is SGDLS and CDR2 is YYNGEE. The CDR3 nucleotides are TGTGCCAGCAGCGTAGCCAGCGGGGGAGGCGCAGATACGCAGTATTTT. It specifies CASSVASGGGADTQYF.

The rearrangement links TRBV4-3 to TRBJ2-7; TRBD1 matches 7 bases. CDR3 size: 14 residues. From germline, CDR1 is LGHNA and CDR2 YSLEER. V lost 0 bases to trimming and J lost 9 bases; unmatched junction nucleotides: 8. The CDR3 nucleotides read TGCGCCAGCAGCCAAGATCGGACAGGACAGACGCAGTACTTC. Its translation: CASSQDRTGQTQYF.

This rearrangement joins TRBV28 to TRBJ2-7, with a weak D call TRBD2 (6 bases). Trimming took off 4 bases at V and 12 bases at J, with 22 bases between the two ends. The CDR3 extends over 14 amino acids. Germline values: CDR1 MDHEN, CDR2 SYDVKM. The CDR3 is CASSSPGPGRGSYV. The CDR3 bases are TGTGCCAGCAGTTCCCCAGGCCCCGGGAGAGGTTCGTACGTC.

V gene TRBV20-1 combines with J gene TRBJ2-1; tentatively, D is TRBD1 or TRBD2 (5 bases each). Trimming stripped 4 bases from V and 12 bases from J, with 19 bases between. There are 13 residues in the CDR3. Germline lookup yields CDR1 DFQATT and CDR2 SNEGSKA (reference sequence). The CDR3 sequence is CSAISTGQERQFF. The CDR3 DNA sequence: TGCAGTGCTATATCCACGGGGCAGGAACGGCAGTTCTTC.

This chain joins TRBV10-3 and TRBJ2-2; 9 bases are shared with TRBD1. The CDR3 spans 14 residues. V lost 10 bases, J lost 5 bases, and 8 bases stayed unmatched. Germline-derived CDR1 and CDR2 are ENHRY and SYGVKD. This CDR3 is CASKNGTGTGELFF. The CDR3 nucleotides are TGTGCCAGCAAAAACGGGACAGGGACCGGGGAGCTGTTTTTT.

The chain uses TRBV29-1 and TRBJ2-3; no firm D call. Germline loops: CDR1 SQVTM, CDR2 ANQGSEA. V lost 7 bases to trimming and J lost 7 bases, with 9 bases between them. The CDR3 is 10 residues long. The CDR3 is CSALGYTQYF. In DNA form, the CDR3 reads TGCAGCGCCCTAGGGTATACGCAGTATTTT.

This clonotype was recorded a few times. The J gene is TRBJ1-5, the V gene TRBV6-6, with D perhaps matching TRBD1 (5 bases). Germline CDR1 reads MNHNY; CDR2 reads SVGAGI (reference sequence). Trimming shortened V by 0 bases and J by 5 bases, and 11 bases separated the two germline ends. CDR3 length equals 15 residues. CDR3 DNA sequence: TGTGCCAGCAGTTACTCAAGGTGGGGGGATCAGCCCCAGCATTTT. This translates into CASSYSRWGDQPQHF.

In its sample, this clonotype was seen many times. The rearrangement links TRBV4-2 to TRBJ2-1; no firm D call. V was trimmed by 3 bases and J by 7 bases, leaving 4 bases between them. The germline V gene encodes CDR1 LGHNA and CDR2 YNFKEQ. The CDR3 extends over 11 amino acids. The CDR3 sequence is CASSQGNEQFF. The CDR3 nucleotides are TGTGCCAGCAGCCAGGGGAATGAGCAGTTCTTC.

The V gene is TRBV29-1, the J gene TRBJ1-1, with 9 bases lining up with TRBD1. With V trimmed by 7 bases and J by 4 bases, 7 bases remained unmatched. There are 13 residues in the CDR3. CDR1 is SQVTM, CDR2 ANQGSEA, per germline. The CDR3 is CSAGRDRVTEAFF. The CDR3 DNA is TGCAGCGCCGGAAGGGACAGGGTCACTGAAGCTTTCTTT.